This TCR beta chain is from a study of control samples from healthy donors and cancer patients. The protocol was immunoSEQ multiplex PCR, while the TCRdb copy is restricted to in-frame clones and leaves out a portion. Of some 120,000 clones listed, about 95% were seen once; the top ten hold 3.6%. The junction had 6 bases not matched to a gene; V was cut back by 4 bases and J by 3 bases. This CDR3 region has 15 residues. CDR1 is SGHRS, CDR2 YFSETQ, per germline. Sequencing was done on a sample of blood. The chain recombines TRBV5-1 with TRBJ1-1; 10 nucleotides line up with TRBD1. This clonotype originated in a man under 40 in good health. The CDR3 sequence is CASSGGTGADTEAFF. Here the CDR3 DNA reads TGCGCCAGCAGCGGAGGGACAGGGGCCGACACTGAAGCTTTCTTT.